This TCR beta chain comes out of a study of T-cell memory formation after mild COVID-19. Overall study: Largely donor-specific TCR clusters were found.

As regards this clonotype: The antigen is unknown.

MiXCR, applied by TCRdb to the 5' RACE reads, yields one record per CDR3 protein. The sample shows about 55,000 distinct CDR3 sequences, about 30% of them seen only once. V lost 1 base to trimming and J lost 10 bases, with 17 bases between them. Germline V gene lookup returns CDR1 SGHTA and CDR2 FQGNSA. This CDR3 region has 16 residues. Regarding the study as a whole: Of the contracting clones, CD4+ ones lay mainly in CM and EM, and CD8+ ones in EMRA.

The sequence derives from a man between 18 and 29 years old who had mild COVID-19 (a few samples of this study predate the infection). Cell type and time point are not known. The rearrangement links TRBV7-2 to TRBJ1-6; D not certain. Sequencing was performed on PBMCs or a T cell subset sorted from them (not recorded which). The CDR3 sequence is CASSLVHGDEVSPLHF. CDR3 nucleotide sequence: TGTGCCAGCAGCTTAGTACATGGAGACGAAGTCTCACCCCTCCACTTT.